The T cell receptor (beta chain) under discussion was sequenced for a study of CD8 T cells in ankylosing spondylitis. Looked up from germline, CDR1 is SGHTA and CDR2 is FQGNSA. The CDR3 is 13 residues long. Trimming cost V 5 bases and J 9 bases; bases outside gene matches: 6. This clonotype has ten or more counts. TCRdb re-analysed the 5' RACE reads in MiXCR, keeping a single row per CDR3 protein. The table lists under 300,000 distinct CDR3 sequences, about 10% of them singletons, with 2% to 3% in the top ten. The TCR comes from a male donor with ankylosing spondylitis or in good health (not recorded which). What was sequenced was blood, either unsorted or a sorted T cell fraction (not recorded which). The gene calls are TRBV7-2 and TRBJ2-1, with 8 bases aligning to TRBD1. In DNA, the CDR3 is TGTGCCAGCAGCCTGGACAGGGAAGTTGAGCAGTTCTTC. Its protein is CASSLDREVEQFF. Using reference TRBV7-2 and TRBJ2-1 for the parts outside the CDR3, the full variable domain is GAGVSQSPSNKVTEKGKDVELRCDPISGHTALYWYRQSLGQGLEFLIYFQGNSAPDKSGLPSDRFSAERTGGSVSTLTIQRTQQEDSAVYLCASSLDREVEQFFGPGTRLTVL.